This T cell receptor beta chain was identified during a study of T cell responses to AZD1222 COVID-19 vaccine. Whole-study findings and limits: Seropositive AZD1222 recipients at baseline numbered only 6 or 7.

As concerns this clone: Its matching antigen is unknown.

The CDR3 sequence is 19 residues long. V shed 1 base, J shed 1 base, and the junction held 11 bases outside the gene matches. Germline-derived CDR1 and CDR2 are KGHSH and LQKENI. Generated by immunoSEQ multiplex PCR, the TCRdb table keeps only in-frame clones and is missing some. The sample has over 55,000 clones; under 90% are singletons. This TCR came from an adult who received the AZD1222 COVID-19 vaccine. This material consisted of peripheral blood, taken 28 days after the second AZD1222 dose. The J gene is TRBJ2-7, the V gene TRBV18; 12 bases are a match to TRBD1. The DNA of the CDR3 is TGTGCCAGCTCACCACAATCGTTTTTGGGACAGGGGGCTTCCTACGAGCAGTACTTC. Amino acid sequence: CASSPQSFLGQGASYEQYF.